This T cell receptor beta chain was identified in a study of T cell responses to AZD1222 COVID-19 vaccine. Libraries were prepared by immunoSEQ multiplex PCR; TCRdb keeps only in-frame clonotypes and omits some of them. The sample holds 100,000 to 150,000 clones, around nine tenths seen once. Of note for this clone: Its antigen is undetermined.

The V and J ends lost 5 bases and 4 bases, in that order; junction bases with no gene match: 6. Germline V gene lookup returns CDR1 MNHEY and CDR2 SMNVEV (reference sequence). The CDR3 runs to 15 residues. Overall study results and limits: Among vaccine-associated CD4 TCRs, coverage spanned spike, with dominance at 160-218 and 743-854. Reportedly, nearly half the spike-specific TCRs target unmutated variant regions. Once two AZD1222 doses were given, Spike-specific TCR breadth and depth went up.

This material consisted of peripheral blood, taken on day 0 of MenACWY control vaccination. This rearrangement joins TRBV27 to TRBJ2-3, with 10 nucleotides matching TRBD1. The TCR was taken from an adult in good health. CDR3 protein: CASSRTGGKADTQYF. The DNA of the CDR3 is TGTGCCAGCAGTCGGACAGGGGGAAAGGCAGATACGCAGTATTTT.